This T cell receptor beta chain originates from a study of shared clonotypes between healthy human individuals. Study in general: The cohort had two women and a few men, ages 18 to 49.

Trimming left V 0 bases short and J 7 bases short, with 11 bases between. The CDR3 covers 14 residues. Germline loops: CDR1 SGDLS, CDR2 YYNGEE. DNA at about 0.2 ug, tens of thousands of T cell genomes, went into sorted-subset replicate PCRs. Method: immunoSEQ multiplex PCR; TCRdb's copy keeps in-frame clones and lacks some. The sample records roughly 500,000 clones, about 96% being singletons. The specimen was naive CD4+ T cells sorted from blood. Regarding subset: CD45RA+ positively selected. This TCR was recovered from a woman aged 25 to 39 in good health. V is TRBV9 and J is TRBJ1-3; no firm D call. CDR3 in amino acids: CASSVGLESNTIYF. CDR3 bases: TGTGCCAGCAGCGTAGGTCTAGAATCGAACACCATATATTTT. The variable domain in full, with the rest retrieved from reference TRBV9 and TRBJ1-3, is DSGVTQTPKHLITATGQRVTLRCSPRSGDLSVYWYQQSLDQGLQFLIQYYNGEERAKGNILERFSAQQFPDLHSELNLSSLELGDSALYFCASSVGLESNTIYFGEGSWLTVV.